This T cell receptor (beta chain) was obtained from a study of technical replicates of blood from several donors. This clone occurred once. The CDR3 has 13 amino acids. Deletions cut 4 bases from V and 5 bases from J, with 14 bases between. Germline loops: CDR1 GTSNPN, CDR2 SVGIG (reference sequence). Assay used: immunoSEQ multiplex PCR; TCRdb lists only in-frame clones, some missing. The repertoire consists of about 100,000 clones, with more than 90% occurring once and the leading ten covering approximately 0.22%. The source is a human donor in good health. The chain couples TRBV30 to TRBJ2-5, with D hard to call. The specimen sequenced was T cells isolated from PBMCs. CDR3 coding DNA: TGTGCCTGGACAGGCCTGGCGTGGGAGACCCAGTACTTC. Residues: CAWTGLAWETQYF.